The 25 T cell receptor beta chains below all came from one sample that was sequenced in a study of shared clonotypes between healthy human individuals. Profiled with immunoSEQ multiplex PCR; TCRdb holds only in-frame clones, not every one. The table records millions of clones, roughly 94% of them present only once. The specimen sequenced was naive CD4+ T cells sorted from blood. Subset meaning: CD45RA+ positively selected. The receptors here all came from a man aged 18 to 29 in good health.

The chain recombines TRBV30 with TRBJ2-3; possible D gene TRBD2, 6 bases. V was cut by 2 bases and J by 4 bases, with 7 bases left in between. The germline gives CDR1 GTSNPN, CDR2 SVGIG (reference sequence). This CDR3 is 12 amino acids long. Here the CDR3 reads CAWSSGADTQYF. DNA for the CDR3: TGTGCCTGGAGTTCGGGAGCAGATACGCAGTATTTT.

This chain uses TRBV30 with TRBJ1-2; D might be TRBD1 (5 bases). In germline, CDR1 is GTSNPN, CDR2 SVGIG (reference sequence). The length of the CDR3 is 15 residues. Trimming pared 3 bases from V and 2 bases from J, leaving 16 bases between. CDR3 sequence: CAWSAGGRGNYGYTF. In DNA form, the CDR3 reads TGTGCCTGGAGCGCGGGGGGACGAGGGAACTATGGCTACACCTTC.

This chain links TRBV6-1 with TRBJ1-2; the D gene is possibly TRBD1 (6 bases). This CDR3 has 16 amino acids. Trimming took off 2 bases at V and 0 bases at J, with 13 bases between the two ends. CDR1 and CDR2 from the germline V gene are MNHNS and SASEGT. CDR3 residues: CASSELSGQSNYGYTF. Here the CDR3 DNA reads TGTGCCAGCAGTGAACTATCCGGACAGTCTAACTATGGCTACACCTTC.

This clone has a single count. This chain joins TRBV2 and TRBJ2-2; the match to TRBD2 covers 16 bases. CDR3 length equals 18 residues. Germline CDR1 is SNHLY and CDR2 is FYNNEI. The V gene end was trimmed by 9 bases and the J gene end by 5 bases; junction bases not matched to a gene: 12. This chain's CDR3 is CARPGTSGRGVQTGELFF. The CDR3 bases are TGTGCCAGACCCGGGACTAGCGGGAGGGGAGTCCAAACCGGGGAGCTGTTTTTT.

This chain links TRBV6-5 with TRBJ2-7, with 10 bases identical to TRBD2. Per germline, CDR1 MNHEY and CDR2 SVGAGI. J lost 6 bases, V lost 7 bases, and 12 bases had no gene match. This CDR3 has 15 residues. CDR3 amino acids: CASTDRASGRVEQYF. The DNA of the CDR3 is TGTGCCAGCACCGACAGGGCTAGCGGGAGAGTCGAGCAGTACTTC.

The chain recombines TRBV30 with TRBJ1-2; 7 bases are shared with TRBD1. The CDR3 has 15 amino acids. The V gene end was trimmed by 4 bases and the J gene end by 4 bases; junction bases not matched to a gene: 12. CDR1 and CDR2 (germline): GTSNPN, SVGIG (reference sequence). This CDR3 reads CAWTQPDRVLYGYTF. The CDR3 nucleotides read TGTGCCTGGACCCAACCCGACAGGGTGCTCTATGGCTACACCTTC. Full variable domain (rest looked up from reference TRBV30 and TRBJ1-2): SQTIHQWPATLVQPVGSPLSLECTVEGTSNPNLYWYRQAAGRGLQLLFYSVGIGQISSEVPQNLSASRPQDRQFILSSKKLLLSDSGFYLCAWTQPDRVLYGYTFGSGTRLTVV.

The CDR3 nucleotides read TGTGCCAGCAGCGTGGTTAGAGGGGGTGAGACCCAGTACTTC. This translates into CASSVVRGGETQYF. The chain uses TRBV7-2 and TRBJ2-5; possible D gene TRBD1, 6 bases. This CDR3 contains 14 residues. Germline values: CDR1 SGHTA, CDR2 FQGNSA. Trimming cost V 5 bases and J 5 bases, with 15 bases left between them.

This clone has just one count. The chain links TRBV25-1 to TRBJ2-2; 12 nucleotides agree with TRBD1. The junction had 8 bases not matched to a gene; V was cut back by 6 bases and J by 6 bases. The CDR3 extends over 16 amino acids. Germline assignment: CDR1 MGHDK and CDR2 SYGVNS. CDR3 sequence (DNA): TGTGCCAGCAGCATCGGGACAGGGGGCGTTTCCGGGGAGCTGTTTTTT. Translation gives CASSIGTGGVSGELFF.

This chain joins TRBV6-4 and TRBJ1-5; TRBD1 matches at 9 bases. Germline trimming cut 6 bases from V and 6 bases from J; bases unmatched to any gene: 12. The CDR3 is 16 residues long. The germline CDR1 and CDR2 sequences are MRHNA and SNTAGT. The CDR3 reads CASSAETGGEGQPQHF. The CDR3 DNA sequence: TGTGCCAGCAGCGCCGAGACAGGGGGAGAGGGTCAGCCCCAGCATTTT.

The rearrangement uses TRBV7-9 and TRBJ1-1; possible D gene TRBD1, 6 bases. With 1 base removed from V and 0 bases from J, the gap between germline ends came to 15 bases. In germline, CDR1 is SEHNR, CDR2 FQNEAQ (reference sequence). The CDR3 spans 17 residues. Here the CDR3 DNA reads TGTGCCAGCAGCTTAGGTCGAGGGGGGCGGTTGAACACTGAAGCTTTCTTT. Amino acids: CASSLGRGGRLNTEAFF. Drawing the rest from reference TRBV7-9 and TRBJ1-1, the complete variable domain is DTGVSQNPRHKITKRGQNVTFRCDPISEHNRLYWYRQTLGQGPEFLTYFQNEAQLEKSRLLSDRFSAERPKGSFSTLEIQRTEQGDSAMYLCASSLGRGGRLNTEAFFGQGTRLTVV.

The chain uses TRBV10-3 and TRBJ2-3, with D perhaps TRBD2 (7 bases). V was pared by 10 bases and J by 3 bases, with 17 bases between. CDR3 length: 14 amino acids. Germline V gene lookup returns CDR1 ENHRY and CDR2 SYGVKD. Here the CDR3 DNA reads TGTGCCACCCTAGGGGGGGGCGGTACAGATACGCAGTATTTT. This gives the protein CATLGGGGTDTQYF.

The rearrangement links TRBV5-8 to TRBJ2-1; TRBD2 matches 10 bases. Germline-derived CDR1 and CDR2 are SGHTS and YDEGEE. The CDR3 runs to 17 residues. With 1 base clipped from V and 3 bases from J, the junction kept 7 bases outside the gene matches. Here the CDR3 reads CASSLMMTSGYYNEQFF. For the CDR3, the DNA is TGTGCCAGCAGCTTGATGATGACTAGCGGGTACTACAATGAGCAGTTCTTC.

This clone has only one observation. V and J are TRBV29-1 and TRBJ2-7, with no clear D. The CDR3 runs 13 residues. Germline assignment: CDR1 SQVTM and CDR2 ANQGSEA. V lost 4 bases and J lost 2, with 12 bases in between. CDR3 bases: TGCAGCGTTGCCAGTCAGGTTACCTACGAGCAGTACTTC. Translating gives CSVASQVTYEQYF.

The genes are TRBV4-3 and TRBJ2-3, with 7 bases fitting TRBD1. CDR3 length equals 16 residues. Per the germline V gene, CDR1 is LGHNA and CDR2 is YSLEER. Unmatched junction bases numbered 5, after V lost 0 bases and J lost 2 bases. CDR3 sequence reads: CASSQEGGSYTDTQYF. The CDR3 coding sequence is TGCGCCAGCAGCCAAGAAGGGGGCAGCTACACAGATACGCAGTATTTT.

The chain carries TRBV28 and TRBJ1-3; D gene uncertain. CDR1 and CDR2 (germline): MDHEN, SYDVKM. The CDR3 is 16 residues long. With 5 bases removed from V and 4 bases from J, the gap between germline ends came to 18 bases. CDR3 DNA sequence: TGTGCCAGCAGTCCCTCGGGGATCCCGTCCGGAAACACCATATATTTT. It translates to CASSPSGIPSGNTIYF.

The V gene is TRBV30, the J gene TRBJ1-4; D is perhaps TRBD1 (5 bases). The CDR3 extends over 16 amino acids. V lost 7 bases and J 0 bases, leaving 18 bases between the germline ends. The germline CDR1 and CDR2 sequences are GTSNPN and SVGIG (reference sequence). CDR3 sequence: CALHRGMVATNEKLFF. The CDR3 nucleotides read TGTGCCTTACACCGGGGGATGGTAGCAACTAATGAAAAACTGTTTTTT.

The CDR3 is CASSPRGLTGNTIYF. The DNA for the CDR3 is TGTGCCAGCAGCCCCAGGGGGCTCACTGGAAACACCATATATTTT. This rearrangement joins TRBV9 to TRBJ1-3; 8 positions agree with TRBD1. J lost 2 bases, V lost 4 bases, and 5 bases had no gene match. The CDR3 has 15 residues. Germline CDR1 and CDR2: SGDLS and YYNGEE.

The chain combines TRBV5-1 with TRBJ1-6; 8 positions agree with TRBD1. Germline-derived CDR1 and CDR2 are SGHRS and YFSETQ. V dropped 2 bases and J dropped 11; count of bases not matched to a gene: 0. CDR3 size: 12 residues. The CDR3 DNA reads TGCGCCAGCAGCTTACAGGGGGCACCCCTCCACTTT. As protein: CASSLQGAPLHF. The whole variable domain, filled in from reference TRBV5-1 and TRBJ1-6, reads KAGVTQTPRYLIKTRGQQVTLSCSPISGHRSVSWYQQTPGQGLQFLFEYFSETQRNKGNFPGRFSGRQFSNSRSEMNVSTLELGDSALYLCASSLQGAPLHFGNGTRLTVT.

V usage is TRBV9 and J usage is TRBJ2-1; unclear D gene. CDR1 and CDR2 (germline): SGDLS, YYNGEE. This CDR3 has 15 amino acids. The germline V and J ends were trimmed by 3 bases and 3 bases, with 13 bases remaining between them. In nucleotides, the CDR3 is TGTGCCAGCAGCGAAGGTCGCTCCGGCTACAATGAGCAGTTCTTC. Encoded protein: CASSEGRSGYNEQFF.

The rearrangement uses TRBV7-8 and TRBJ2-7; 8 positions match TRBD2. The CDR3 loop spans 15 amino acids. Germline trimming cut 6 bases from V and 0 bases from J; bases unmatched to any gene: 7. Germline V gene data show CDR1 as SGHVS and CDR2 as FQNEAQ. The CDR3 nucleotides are TGTGCCAGCAGGCCGCGGGGGGCCAGCTCCTACGAGCAGTACTTC. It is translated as CASRPRGASSYEQYF.

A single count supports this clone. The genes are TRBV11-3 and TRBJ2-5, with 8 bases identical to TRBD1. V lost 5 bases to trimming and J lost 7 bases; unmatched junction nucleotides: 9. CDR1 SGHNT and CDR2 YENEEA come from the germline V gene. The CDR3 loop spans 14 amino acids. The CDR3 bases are TGTGCCAGCAGCCCGGACAGGGCCCAGGGGACCCAGTACTTC. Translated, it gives CASSPDRAQGTQYF.

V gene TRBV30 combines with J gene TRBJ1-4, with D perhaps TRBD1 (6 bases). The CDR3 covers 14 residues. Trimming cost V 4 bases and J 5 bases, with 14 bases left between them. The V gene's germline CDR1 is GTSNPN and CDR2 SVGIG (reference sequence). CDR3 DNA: TGTGCCTGGAACCCAGGACAGAAGAATGAAAAACTGTTTTTT. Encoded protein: CAWNPGQKNEKLFF.

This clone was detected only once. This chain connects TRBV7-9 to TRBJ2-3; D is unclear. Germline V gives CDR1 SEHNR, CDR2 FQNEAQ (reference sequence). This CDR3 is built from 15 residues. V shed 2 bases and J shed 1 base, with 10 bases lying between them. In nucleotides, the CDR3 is TGTGCCAGCAGCTTATATAGCCTGGGCACAGATACGCAGTATTTT. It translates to CASSLYSLGTDTQYF. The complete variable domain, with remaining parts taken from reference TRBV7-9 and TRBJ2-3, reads DTGVSQNPRHKITKRGQNVTFRCDPISEHNRLYWYRQTLGQGPEFLTYFQNEAQLEKSRLLSDRFSAERPKGSFSTLEIQRTEQGDSAMYLCASSLYSLGTDTQYFGPGTRLTVL.

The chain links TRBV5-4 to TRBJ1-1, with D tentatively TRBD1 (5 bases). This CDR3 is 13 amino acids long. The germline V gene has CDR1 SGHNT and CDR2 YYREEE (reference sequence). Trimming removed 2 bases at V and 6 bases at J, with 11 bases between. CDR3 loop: CASSLEPGAEAFF. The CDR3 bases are TGTGCCAGCAGCTTAGAACCGGGGGCTGAAGCTTTCTTT.

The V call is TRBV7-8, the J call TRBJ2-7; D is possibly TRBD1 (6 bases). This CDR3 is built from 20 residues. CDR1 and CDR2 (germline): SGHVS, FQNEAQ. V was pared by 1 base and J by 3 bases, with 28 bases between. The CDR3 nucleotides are TGTGCCAGCAGCTTAGGAGTAGGGGGAACAGGGTATAAACCGTACTACGAGCAGTACTTC. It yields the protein CASSLGVGGTGYKPYYEQYF.